These T cell receptor beta chains were read from a single sample in a study of OX40 agonist ivuxolimab in advanced cancers. TCRdb's table, derived via immunoSEQ multiplex PCR, lists solely in-frame clones and lacks some. The sample includes 70,000 to 95,000 clones, 80% to 90% of them seen just once. This specimen was CD4+ or CD8+ T cells sorted from blood, taken in a trial of the OX40 agonist ivuxolimab. These receptors were collected from an adult with an advanced solid tumor such as melanoma, head and neck, liver or kidney cancer. The CDR3 runs from the conserved cysteine through the conserved F or W. The order of the fields is J gene, clone size, V gene, D gene, CDR3 protein, CDR3 DNA. D genes are given only for firm matches. Clone size is not always given. Where it is, it says once, few, many or a class for expanded clones.

TRBJ1-1 | - | TRBV10-3 | - | CAINNPANTEAFF | TGTGCCATCAATAACCCCGCGAACACTGAAGCTTTCTTT
TRBJ1-1 | - | TRBV5-4 | TRBD1 | CASRPGTGGSYAEAFF | TGTGCCAGCAGACCGGGGACAGGGGGCTCGTACGCTGAAGCTTTCTTT
TRBJ2-3 | - | TRBV7-8 | - | CASSLQGPDTQYF | TGTGCCAGCAGCTTACAGGGGCCAGATACGCAGTATTTT
TRBJ2-2 | - | TRBV7-2 | TRBD2 | CASSFTSGSAGELFF | TGTGCCAGCAGCTTTACTAGCGGGAGTGCCGGGGAGCTGTTTTTT
TRBJ1-1 | - | TRBV19 | - | CASSTLTGTEAFF | TGTGCCAGTAGTACCCTGACGGGGACTGAAGCTTTCTTT
TRBJ2-7 | - | TRBV20-1 | - | CSARGDEQYF | TGCAGTGCTAGGGGTGACGAGCAGTACTTC
TRBJ1-1 | - | TRBV7-9 | - | CASSLTTVNTEAFF | TGTGCCAGCAGCTTAACGACGGTGAACACTGAAGCTTTCTTT
TRBJ1-2 | - | TRBV6-5 | - | CASSLRGPNYGYTF | TGTGCCAGCAGTCTGCGGGGGCCTAACTATGGCTACACCTTC
TRBJ1-5 | - | TRBV28 | - | CASSLSFTVAEGQPQHF | TGTGCCAGCAGTTTAAGTTTTACAGTGGCAGAGGGTCAGCCCCAGCATTTT
TRBJ2-5 | - | TRBV10-1 | TRBD1 | CASSDEFGTGRETQYF | TGCGCCAGCAGTGATGAATTTGGGACAGGGAGAGAGACCCAGTACTTC
TRBJ2-4 | - | TRBV28 | - | CASTGLPTKNIQYF | TGTGCCAGCACAGGGCTACCAACCAAAAACATTCAGTACTTC
TRBJ1-1 | - | TRBV5-6 | - | CASSLAVGLTEMNTEAFF | TGTGCCAGCAGCTTGGCGGTCGGACTAACAGAGATGAACACTGAAGCTTTCTTT
TRBJ1-5 | - | TRBV7-2 | - | CASSLVQGGQPQHF | TGTGCCAGCAGCTTAGTACAGGGAGGCCAGCCCCAGCATTTT
TRBJ2-7 | - | TRBV11-2 | - | CASSLVRGAGEQYF | TGTGCCAGCAGCTTAGTACGAGGGGCGGGCGAGCAGTACTTC
TRBJ2-7 | - | TRBV5-1 | - | CASSTTDTYEQYF | TGCGCCAGCAGCACGACGGATACCTACGAGCAGTACTTC
TRBJ2-5 | - | TRBV5-1 | - | CASSLGPAQETQYF | TGCGCCAGCAGCTTGGGACCCGCCCAAGAGACCCAGTACTTC
TRBJ2-7 | - | TRBV4-3 | TRBD1 | CASSQELKGATEQYF | TGCGCCAGCAGCCAAGAATTGAAGGGGGCGACCGAGCAGTACTTC
TRBJ1-2 | - | TRBV10-2 | - | CASSESGQGKYTF | TGCGCCAGCAGTGAGTCGGGGCAGGGTAAATACACCTTC
TRBJ1-3 | - | TRBV6-5 | - | CASSYLQGGGGNTIYF | TGTGCCAGCAGTTACCTCCAAGGGGGAGGAGGAAACACCATATATTTT
TRBJ2-2 | once | TRBV29-1 | TRBD1 | CSGRTGGTGELFF | TGCAGCGGGAGGACAGGGGGCACCGGGGAGCTGTTTTTT
TRBJ1-1 | - | TRBV5-1 | - | CASSLDGGRGTEAFF | TGCGCCAGCAGCTTGGATGGGGGGCGAGGGACTGAAGCTTTCTTT
TRBJ2-3 | - | TRBV11-2 | - | CASSFSGGTDTQYF | TGTGCCAGCAGCTTTTCAGGGGGCACAGATACGCAGTATTTT
TRBJ2-7 | - | TRBV15 | - | CATRLGVSYEQYF | TGTGCCACCAGACTAGGGGTCTCCTACGAGCAGTACTTC
TRBJ1-2 | - | TRBV10-2 | - | CASSENDYGYTF | TGCGCCAGCAGTGAAAACGACTATGGCTACACCTTC
TRBJ1-2 | - | TRBV15 | - | CATSSTVNYGYTF | TGTGCCACCAGCTCGACAGTGAACTATGGCTACACCTTC
TRBJ1-2 | - | TRBV27 | - | CASTPGGGYGYTF | TGTGCCAGCACTCCAGGAGGGGGCTATGGCTACACCTTC
TRBJ2-3 | - | TRBV19 | - | CASSIGRFKGMEDTQYF | TGTGCCAGTAGTATAGGTCGTTTCAAGGGAATGGAAGATACGCAGTATTTT
TRBJ1-1 | - | TRBV5-4 | - | CASSFGDSRTEAFF | TGTGCCAGCAGCTTTGGGGATTCGCGCACTGAAGCTTTCTTT
TRBJ1-2 | - | TRBV6-1 | TRBD1 | CASSVTGAGGYTF | TGTGCCAGCAGTGTCACAGGGGCGGGTGGCTACACCTTC
TRBJ1-1 | - | TRBV18 | TRBD1 | CASSPPSRGQNTEAFF | TGTGCCAGCTCACCTCCAAGCAGGGGGCAGAACACTGAAGCTTTCTTT